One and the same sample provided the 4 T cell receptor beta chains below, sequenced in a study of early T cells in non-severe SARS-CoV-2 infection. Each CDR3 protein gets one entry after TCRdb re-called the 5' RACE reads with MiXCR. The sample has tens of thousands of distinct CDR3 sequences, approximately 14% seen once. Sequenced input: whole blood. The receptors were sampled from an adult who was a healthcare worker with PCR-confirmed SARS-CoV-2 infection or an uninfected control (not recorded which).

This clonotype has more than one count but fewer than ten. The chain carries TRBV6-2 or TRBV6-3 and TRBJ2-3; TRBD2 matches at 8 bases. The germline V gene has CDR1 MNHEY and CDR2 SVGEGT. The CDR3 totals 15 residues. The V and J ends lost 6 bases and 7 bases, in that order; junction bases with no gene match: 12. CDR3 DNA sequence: TGTGCCAGCAGACCCATGACTAGCGACCTAAATACGCAGTATTTT. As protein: CASRPMTSDLNTQYF.

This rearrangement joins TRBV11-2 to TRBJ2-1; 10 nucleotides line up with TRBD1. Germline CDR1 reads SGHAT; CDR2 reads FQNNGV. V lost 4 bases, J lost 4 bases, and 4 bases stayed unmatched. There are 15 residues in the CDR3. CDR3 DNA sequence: TGTGCCAGCAGCTCGGACAGGGGGGAGTACAATGAGCAGTTCTTC. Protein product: CASSSDRGEYNEQFF.

CDR3 region: CASSLQGVMNTEAFF. DNA of the CDR3: TGTGCCAGCAGCTTACAGGGGGTCATGAACACTGAAGCTTTCTTT. The chain couples TRBV13 to TRBJ1-1; 7 bases map to TRBD1. After removal of 2 bases from V and 0 bases from J, the junction contained 3 bases not matched to a gene. The CDR3 contains 15 residues. Germline CDR1 is PRHDT and CDR2 is FYEKMQ (reference sequence). Supplemented by reference TRBV13 and TRBJ1-1, the full variable domain reads AAGVIQSPRHLIKEKRETATLKCYPIPRHDTVYWYQQGPGQDPQFLISFYEKMQSDKGSIPDRFSAQQFSDYHSELNMSSLELGDSALYFCASSLQGVMNTEAFFGQGTRLTVV.

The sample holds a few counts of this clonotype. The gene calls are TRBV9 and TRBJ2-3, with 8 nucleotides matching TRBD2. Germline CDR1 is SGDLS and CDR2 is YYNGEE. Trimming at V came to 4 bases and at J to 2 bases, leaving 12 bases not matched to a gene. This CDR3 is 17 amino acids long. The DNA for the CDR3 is TGTGCCAGCAGCCCCTCGTCGGGGGGGCCTTTCACAGATACGCAGTATTTT. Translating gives CASSPSSGGPFTDTQYF.